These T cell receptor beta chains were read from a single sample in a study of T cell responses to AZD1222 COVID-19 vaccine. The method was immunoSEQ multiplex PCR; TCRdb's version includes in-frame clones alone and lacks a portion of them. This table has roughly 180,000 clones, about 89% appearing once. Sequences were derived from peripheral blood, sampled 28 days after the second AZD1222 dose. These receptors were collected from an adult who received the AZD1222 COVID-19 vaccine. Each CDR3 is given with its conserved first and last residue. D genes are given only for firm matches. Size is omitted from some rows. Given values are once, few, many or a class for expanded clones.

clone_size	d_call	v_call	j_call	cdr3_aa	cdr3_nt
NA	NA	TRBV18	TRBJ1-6	CASSPGSNSPLHF	TGTGCCAGCTCACCCGGGTCGAATTCACCCCTCCACTTT
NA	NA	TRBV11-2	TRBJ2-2	CASSLAPETGELFF	TGTGCCAGCAGCTTGGCCCCGGAGACCGGGGAGCTGTTTTTT
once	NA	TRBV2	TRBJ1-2	CASSAGTGYTF	TGTGCCAGCAGTGCAGGGACAGGCTACACCTTC
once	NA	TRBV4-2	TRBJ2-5	CASSQEAGGGTQYF	TGTGCCAGCAGCCAAGAGGCGGGTGGGGGGACCCAGTACTTC
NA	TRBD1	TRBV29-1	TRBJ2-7	CSVERGDRGYVEQYF	TGCAGCGTTGAAAGGGGGGACAGGGGATACGTCGAGCAGTACTTC
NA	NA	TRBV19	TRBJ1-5	CASSIVSGGNQPQHF	TGTGCCAGTAGTATAGTATCGGGGGGCAATCAGCCCCAGCATTTT
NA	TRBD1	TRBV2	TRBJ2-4	CASSESSGQGYGIQYF	TGTGCCAGCAGTGAAAGCTCGGGACAGGGTTATGGCATTCAGTACTTC
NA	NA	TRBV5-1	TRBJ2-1	CASSLAPRGSYNEQFF	TGCGCCAGCAGCTTGGCGCCCCGAGGGTCCTACAATGAGCAGTTCTTC
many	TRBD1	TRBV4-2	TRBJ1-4	CASSQDPGTGDEKLFF	TGTGCCAGCAGCCAAGATCCCGGGACAGGGGACGAAAAACTGTTTTTT
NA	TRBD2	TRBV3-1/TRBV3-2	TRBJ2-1	CASSPEVIAGGFEQFF	TGTGCCAGCAGCCCCGAGGTAATAGCGGGAGGATTCGAGCAGTTCTTC
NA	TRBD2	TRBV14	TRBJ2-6	CASSQKGLAGGPTGANVLTF	TGTGCCAGCAGCCAAAAAGGACTAGCGGGGGGGCCGACTGGGGCCAACGTCCTGACTTTC
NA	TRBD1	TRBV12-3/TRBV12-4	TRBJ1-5	CASSFTGVGPQHF	TGTGCCAGCAGTTTTACAGGGGTTGGGCCCCAGCATTTT
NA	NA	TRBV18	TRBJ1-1	CASSPRNSGNTEAFF	TGTGCCAGCTCACCAAGGAACAGTGGGAACACTGAAGCTTTCTTT
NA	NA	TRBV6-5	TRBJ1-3	CASSAPSWSGNTIYF	TGTGCCAGCAGCGCCCCCTCTTGGAGTGGAAACACCATATATTTT
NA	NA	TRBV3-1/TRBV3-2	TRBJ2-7	CASSEGPAYEQYF	TGTGCCAGCAGCGAAGGACCTGCCTACGAGCAGTACTTC
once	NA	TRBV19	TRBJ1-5	CASSKGVGDAPPSNQPQHF	TGTGCCAGTAGTAAGGGTGTGGGGGACGCCCCCCCGAGCAATCAGCCCCAGCATTTT
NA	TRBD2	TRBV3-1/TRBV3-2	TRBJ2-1	CASSQRRGLAGNEQFF	TGTGCCAGCAGCCAAAGACGGGGACTAGCGGGGAATGAGCAGTTCTTC
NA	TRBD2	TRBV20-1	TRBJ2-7	CSASRGTTSYEQYF	TGCAGTGCTAGTCGGGGGACTACCTCCTACGAGCAGTACTTC
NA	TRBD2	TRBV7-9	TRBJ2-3	CASSPRLAGEGDTQYF	TGTGCCAGCAGCCCGCGACTAGCGGGAGAGGGAGATACGCAGTATTTT
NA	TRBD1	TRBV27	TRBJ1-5	CASSTAGGQPQHF	TGTGCCAGCAGCACGGCAGGGGGGCAGCCCCAGCATTTT
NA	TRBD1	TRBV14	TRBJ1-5	CASSLGQGSQPQHF	TGTGCCAGCAGCCTCGGACAGGGCTCCCAGCCCCAGCATTTT
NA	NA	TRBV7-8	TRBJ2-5	CASSLGQQETQYF	TGTGCCAGCAGCTTAGGACAGCAAGAGACCCAGTACTTC
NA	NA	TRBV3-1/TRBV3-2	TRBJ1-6	CASSPTGLINSPLHF	TGTGCCAGCAGCCCGACGGGACTGATAAATTCACCCCTCCACTTT
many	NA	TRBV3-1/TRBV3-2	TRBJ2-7	CASSQQKNSGYEQYF	TGTGCCAGCAGCCAACAGAAGAACTCGGGATACGAGCAGTACTTC
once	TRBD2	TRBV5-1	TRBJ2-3	CASSPTSGRTDTQYF	TGCGCCAGCAGCCCGACTAGCGGGAGGACAGATACGCAGTATTTT
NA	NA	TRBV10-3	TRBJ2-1	CAISEESNQFF	TGTGCCATCAGTGAGGAAAGCAATCAGTTCTTC
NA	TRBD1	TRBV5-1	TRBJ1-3	CASRTIYGTGRNTIYF	TGCGCCAGCAGAACAATCTACGGGACAGGCCGAAACACCATATATTTT
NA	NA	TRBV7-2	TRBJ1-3	CASSSDRHSGNTIYF	TGTGCCAGCAGCTCGGACAGACACTCTGGAAACACCATATATTTT
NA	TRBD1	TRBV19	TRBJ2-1	CASRALTGSSYNEQFF	TGTGCCAGTAGGGCTCTGACAGGGAGCTCCTACAATGAGCAGTTCTTC
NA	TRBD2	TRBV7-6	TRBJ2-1	CASSLTGTRDEQFF	TGTGCCAGCAGCTTGACCGGGACTAGAGATGAGCAGTTCTTC
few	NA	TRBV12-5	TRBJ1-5	CASGLVTGLRGQPQHF	TGTGCTAGTGGTTTGGTAACGGGACTTAGGGGGCAGCCCCAGCATTTT
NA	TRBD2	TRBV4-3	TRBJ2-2	CASSLGLAGGTGELFF	TGCGCCAGCAGCTTAGGACTAGCGGGGGGCACCGGGGAGCTGTTTTTT
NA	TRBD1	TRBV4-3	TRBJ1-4	CASSRDRGGKLFF	TGCGCCAGCAGCCGGGACAGGGGAGGAAAACTGTTTTTT
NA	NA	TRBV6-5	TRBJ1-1	CASSFGSTEAFF	TGTGCCAGCAGTTTCGGGAGCACTGAAGCTTTCTTT
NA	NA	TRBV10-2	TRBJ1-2	CASSESPGLYGYTF	TGCGCCAGCAGTGAGTCTCCAGGGTTGTATGGCTACACCTTC
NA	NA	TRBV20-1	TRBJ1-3	CSARGSYTIYF	TGCAGTGCTAGAGGAAGCTACACCATATATTTT
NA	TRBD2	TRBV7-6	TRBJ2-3	CASSSSGTAGGTDTQYF	TGTGCCAGCAGCTCAAGCGGTACAGCGGGGGGTACAGATACGCAGTATTTT
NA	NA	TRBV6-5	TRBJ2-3	CASSYRSSSTDTQYF	TGTGCCAGCAGTTACCGTAGCTCAAGCACAGATACGCAGTATTTT
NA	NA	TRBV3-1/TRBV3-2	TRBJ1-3	CASSPVRDGDSGNTIYF	TGTGCCAGCAGCCCGGTCCGGGACGGAGACTCTGGAAACACCATATATTTT
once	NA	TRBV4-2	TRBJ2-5	CASSQVGTPDRETQYF	TGTGCCAGCAGCCAAGTAGGGACTCCTGATCGGGAGACCCAGTACTTC
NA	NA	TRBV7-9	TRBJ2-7	CASSLSLLLDEQYF	TGTGCCAGCAGCTTAAGTCTTCTACTAGACGAGCAGTACTTC
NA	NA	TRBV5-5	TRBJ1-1	CASSFGTGNTEAFF	TGTGCCAGCAGCTTTGGAACAGGGAACACTGAAGCTTTCTTT
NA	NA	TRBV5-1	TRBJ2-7	CASSLAGLSSYEQYF	TGCGCCAGCAGCTTGGCCGGCTTGAGCTCCTACGAGCAGTACTTC
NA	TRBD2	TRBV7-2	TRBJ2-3	CASSFLAGVKTQYF	TGTGCCAGCAGCTTCCTAGCGGGAGTTAAAACGCAGTATTTT
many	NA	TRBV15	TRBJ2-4	CATSRDNGIAKNIQYF	TGTGCCACCAGCAGAGATAACGGAATAGCCAAAAACATTCAGTACTTC
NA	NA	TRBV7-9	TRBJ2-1	CASSSGQISYNEQFF	TGTGCCAGCAGCTCGGGACAAATCTCCTACAATGAGCAGTTCTTC
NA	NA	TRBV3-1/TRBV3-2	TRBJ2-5	CASSQRTSGRVETQYF	TGTGCCAGCAGCCAACGGACAAGTGGTAGGGTCGAGACCCAGTACTTC
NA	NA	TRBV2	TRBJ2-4	CAASSSWAKNIQYF	TGTGCCGCCAGTAGCTCGTGGGCCAAAAACATTCAGTACTTC
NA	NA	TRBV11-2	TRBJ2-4	CASSLQGLRVENIQYF	TGTGCCAGCAGCTTACAGGGTTTAAGGGTCGAAAACATTCAGTACTTC
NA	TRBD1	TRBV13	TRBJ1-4	CASSFTGVEKLFF	TGTGCCAGCAGCTTCACAGGGGTTGAAAAACTGTTTTTT
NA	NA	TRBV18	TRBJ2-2	CASMSLTGTFNTGELFF	TGTGCCAGCATGAGTTTGACCGGGACTTTTAACACCGGGGAGCTGTTTTTT
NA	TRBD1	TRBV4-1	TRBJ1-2	CASSPTGGLEGYTF	TGCGCCAGCAGCCCTACAGGGGGCTTGGAAGGCTACACCTTC
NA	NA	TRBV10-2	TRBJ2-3	CASSARTASTDTQYF	TGCGCCAGCAGCGCCAGGACAGCTAGCACAGATACGCAGTATTTT
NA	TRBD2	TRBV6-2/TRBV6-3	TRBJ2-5	CASSYSTSGRAKETQYF	TGTGCCAGCAGTTACTCGACTAGCGGGAGGGCCAAAGAGACCCAGTACTTC
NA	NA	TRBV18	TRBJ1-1	CASSPPGRGEAFF	TGTGCCAGCTCACCACCGGGAAGGGGCGAAGCTTTCTTT
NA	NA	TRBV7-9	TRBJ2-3	CASSLARYDTQYF	TGTGCCAGCAGCTTAGCTCGCTACGATACGCAGTATTTT
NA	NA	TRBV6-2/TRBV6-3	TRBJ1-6	CASSYLDSAVSPLHF	TGTGCCAGCAGTTACTTGGACAGTGCTGTTTCACCCCTCCACTTT
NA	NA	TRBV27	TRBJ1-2	CASSLSRTSNYGYTF	TGTGCCAGCAGTTTATCCCGGACGTCTAACTATGGCTACACCTTC
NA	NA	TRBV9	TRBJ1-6	CASSTQGVYNSPLHF	TGTGCCAGCAGCACTCAGGGAGTGTATAATTCACCCCTCCACTTT